This entry lists 27 T cell receptor beta chains sequenced from one sample in a study of T cells in Graves' hyperthyroidism and ophthalmopathy. RNA transcripts served as the template for amplifying TCR beta CDR3 regions. Researchers ran a first-round RT-PCR on the TCR CDR3 using the HTBI primer set. TCRdb ran MiXCR on the multiplex PCR reads and lists one entry per CDR3 protein. The table records some 440,000 distinct CDR3 sequences, less than 20% of them present only once. The sample taken for sequencing was blood. The receptors were sampled from a woman between 18 and 29 years old with Graves' hyperthyroidism.

This chain links TRBV7-9 with TRBJ2-7, with D tentatively TRBD1 or TRBD2 (5 bases each). The V gene lost 3 bases and the J gene lost 2 bases, with 20 bases spanning the gap. Germline V gene sequence: CDR1 SEHNR, CDR2 FQNEAQ (reference sequence). This CDR3 spans 17 amino acids. DNA of the CDR3: TGTGCCAGCAGCTTTATCCCCGGGACGACCAGTCCCTACGAGCAGTACTTC. This codes for CASSFIPGTTSPYEQYF. Full variable domain (missing parts from reference TRBV7-9 and TRBJ2-7): DTGVSQNPRHKITKRGQNVTFRCDPISEHNRLYWYRQTLGQGPEFLTYFQNEAQLEKSRLLSDRFSAERPKGSFSTLEIQRTEQGDSAMYLCASSFIPGTTSPYEQYFGPGTRLTVT.

The chain is built from TRBV7-3 and TRBJ2-6; D may be TRBD1 (6 bases). CDR3 size: 19 residues. Germline CDR1 SGHTA, CDR2 FQGTGA. V lost 2 bases and J lost 0, with 17 bases in between. CDR3 protein: CASSLWGQDVISGANVLTF. Here the CDR3 DNA reads TGTGCCAGCAGCTTATGGGGGCAGGATGTCATCTCTGGGGCCAACGTCCTGACTTTC.

The rearrangement joins TRBV3-1 to TRBJ2-2, with 8 bases identical to TRBD1. The V and J ends lost 6 bases and 4 bases, in that order; junction bases with no gene match: 7. The CDR3 has 15 amino acids. Germline CDR1 and CDR2: LGHDT and YNNKEL (reference sequence). The CDR3 here is CASSPRTGTTGELFF. The CDR3 region has the DNA TGTGCCAGCAGTCCCCGGACAGGGACCACCGGGGAGCTGTTTTTT.

This clonotype was seen many times. The rearrangement joins TRBV5-1 to TRBJ2-3, with D possibly matching TRBD2 (6 bases). The germline V and J ends were trimmed by 0 bases and 5 bases, with 13 bases remaining between them. Germline V gene sequence: CDR1 SGHRS, CDR2 YFSETQ. This CDR3 is built from 15 residues. The CDR3 sequence: CASSLEVGGEDTQYF. DNA for the CDR3: TGCGCCAGCAGCTTGGAAGTCGGAGGGGAAGATACGCAGTATTTT.

This clonotype came up many times. This rearrangement joins TRBV3-1 to TRBJ2-1; 10 bases fit TRBD2. V trimming: 4 bases; J trimming: 3 bases; junction bases outside the gene matches: 12. Germline CDR1 LGHDT, CDR2 YNNKEL (reference sequence). The CDR3 runs 18 residues. CDR3 sequence (DNA): TGTGCCAGCAGCCCCCCTTCCCGGCTAGCGGGAGACTACAATGAGCAGTTCTTC. This gives the protein CASSPPSRLAGDYNEQFF.

This clonotype was counted many times. The genes are TRBV3-1 and TRBJ2-4, with D tentatively TRBD1 (5 bases). The CDR3 has 19 amino acids. The germline V and J ends were trimmed by 5 bases and 0 bases, with 23 bases remaining between them. CDR1 and CDR2 from the germline V gene are LGHDT and YNNKEL (reference sequence). CDR3 coding DNA: TGTGCCAGCAGCGCCAGACAGCCCTATGTCCTACTAGCCAAAAACATTCAGTACTTC. Translation gives CASSARQPYVLLAKNIQYF.

This clonotype was recorded many times. This sequence joins TRBV9 and TRBJ2-7, with D maybe TRBD1 (5 bases). Germline V gives CDR1 SGDLS, CDR2 YYNGEE. V was shortened by 0 bases and J by 6 bases, with 10 bases between the two germline ends. CDR3 length: 13 amino acids. The CDR3 protein is CASSVAQGGEQYF. CDR3 nucleotides: TGTGCCAGCAGCGTAGCCCAGGGTGGCGAGCAGTACTTC.

This chain joins TRBV6-5 and TRBJ1-5; a weak D match, TRBD1 (5 bases). Germline V gene data show CDR1 as MNHEY and CDR2 as SVGAGI. Trimming shortened V by 2 bases and J by 3 bases, and 14 bases separated the two germline ends. The CDR3 runs 16 residues. This chain's CDR3 is CASSYLPRGNNQPQHF. The CDR3 bases are TGTGCCAGCAGTTACCTCCCCCGGGGGAACAATCAGCCCCAGCATTTT.

CDR3 in DNA: TGTGCCAGCAGCGGTTTAGGGGCTGAAGCTTTCTTT. Translation gives CASSGLGAEAFF. The J gene is TRBJ1-1, the V gene TRBV7-2, with D perhaps TRBD1 (5 bases). The germline gives CDR1 SGHTA, CDR2 FQGNSA. Deletions cut 5 bases from V and 6 bases from J, with 10 bases between. The CDR3 is 12 amino acids.

This chain uses TRBV20-1 with TRBJ1-3; 7 bases are shared with TRBD1. Trimming removed 6 bases from V and 2 bases from J; junction bases left unmatched: 10. This CDR3 has 15 residues. Germline CDR1 reads DFQATT; CDR2 reads SNEGSKA (reference sequence). CDR3 DNA sequence: TGCAGTGCAACAAAAGGACAGGAGGCTGGAAACACCATATATTTT. This codes for CSATKGQEAGNTIYF.

This chain connects TRBV7-3 to TRBJ1-1; the D gene is possibly TRBD1 (5 bases). V lost 4 bases and J lost 4, with 13 bases in between. CDR1 and CDR2 (germline): SGHTA, FQGTGA. The CDR3 has 14 residues. The CDR3 DNA sequence: TGTGCCAGCAGCTCGGGGGGAGGGAGCACTGAAGCTTTCTTT. As protein: CASSSGGGSTEAFF.

This clonotype appeared a few times. This rearrangement joins TRBV12-3 or TRBV12-4 to TRBJ2-2; TRBD1 might be the D (6 bases). V lost 6 bases and J 1 base, leaving 12 bases between the germline ends. The CDR3 totals 15 residues. Here the CDR3 DNA reads TGTGCCAGCAGGACCCGGGGACAGAACACCGGGGAGCTGTTTTTT. Translated, it gives CASRTRGQNTGELFF.

Remarks on this clonotype: A clone one base away is much larger, so this may be a read error. The CDR3 sequence is CASWGGTYEQYF. DNA for the CDR3: TGTGCCAGCTGGGGGGGGACCTACGAGCAGTACTTC. The V gene is TRBV28, the J gene TRBJ2-7; 7 bases match TRBD2. Trimming at V came to 8 bases and at J to 2 bases, leaving 3 bases not matched to a gene. This CDR3 contains 12 residues. Germline CDR1 is MDHEN and CDR2 is SYDVKM.

The chain carries TRBV9 and TRBJ2-2; a weak D match, TRBD1 (6 bases). Germline CDR1 and CDR2: SGDLS and YYNGEE. Trimming pared 0 bases from V and 5 bases from J, leaving 17 bases between. This CDR3 has 17 amino acids. CDR3: CASSVDRTGRGTGELFF. Written as DNA, the CDR3 is TGTGCCAGCAGCGTAGATAGAACAGGGCGTGGAACCGGGGAGCTGTTTTTT.

This clonotype was counted a few times. The chain joins TRBV4-3 to TRBJ1-6; D unclear. This CDR3 is built from 14 residues. The germline gives CDR1 LGHNA, CDR2 YSLEER. Trimming shortened V by 5 bases and J by 7 bases, and 12 bases separated the two germline ends. The CDR3 DNA sequence: TGCGCCAGCAGCGAAACTCAAGGGAATTCACCCCTCCACTTT. This codes for CASSETQGNSPLHF.

The chain couples TRBV6-2 or TRBV6-3 to TRBJ2-6; maybe TRBD1 (6 bases). Trimming stripped 5 bases from V and 4 bases from J, with 18 bases between. Germline V gene sequence: CDR1 MNHEY, CDR2 SVGEGT. The CDR3 runs 17 residues. Here the CDR3 reads CASSALSGVSGANVLTF. The CDR3 DNA reads TGTGCCAGCAGTGCCCTCTCAGGGGTCTCCGGGGCCAACGTCCTGACTTTC.

This clonotype was detected ten times or more. The chain recombines TRBV20-1 with TRBJ1-2; D is unresolved. This CDR3 contains 14 residues. Germline loops: CDR1 DFQATT, CDR2 SNEGSKA (reference sequence). Between the trimmed V and J ends, which lost 3 bases and 2 bases, there was a span of 13 bases. The CDR3 DNA follows: TGCAGTGCTAGTCGAGATTCGGGAAACTATGGCTACACCTTC. Translating it yields CSASRDSGNYGYTF.

This sequence joins TRBV7-3 and TRBJ1-5; D is ambiguous. The length of the CDR3 is 17 residues. The germline V gene encodes CDR1 SGHTA and CDR2 FQGTGA. Trimming shortened V by 6 bases and J by 2 bases, and 20 bases separated the two germline ends. This CDR3 is CASSYPPGRKGNQPQHF. The CDR3 DNA reads as TGTGCCAGCAGTTATCCCCCCGGCCGTAAAGGCAATCAGCCCCAGCATTTT. The entire variable domain, with the rest obtained from reference TRBV7-3 and TRBJ1-5, is as follows: GAGVSQTPSNKVTEKGKYVELRCDPISGHTALYWYRQSLGQGPEFLIYFQGTGAADDSGLPNDRFFAVRPEGSVSTLKIQRTERGDSAVYLCASSYPPGRKGNQPQHFGDGTRLSIL.

The rearrangement uses TRBV5-1 and TRBJ2-3; D might be TRBD1 (6 bases). The CDR3 is made up of 14 amino acids. Between the trimmed V and J ends, which lost 0 bases and 5 bases, there was a span of 10 bases. Germline V gene data show CDR1 as SGHRS and CDR2 as YFSETQ. The CDR3, as DNA: TGCGCCAGCAGCTTGGATCCCAGGGGAGATACGCAGTATTTT. It is translated as CASSLDPRGDTQYF.

This clonotype was picked up a small number of times. The chain recombines TRBV7-3 with TRBJ2-6, with D possibly matching TRBD2 (6 bases). CDR1 SGHTA and CDR2 FQGTGA come from the germline V gene. V gave up 2 bases and J gave up 2 bases, with 10 bases separating them. The CDR3 consists of 16 residues. The CDR3 coding sequence is TGTGCCAGCAGCTTAGGGAGGAGGACTGGGGCCAACGTCCTGACTTTC. It translates to CASSLGRRTGANVLTF.

This clonotype was counted between two and nine times. The J gene is TRBJ2-5, the V gene TRBV9, with D possibly being TRBD2 (6 bases). The CDR3 loop spans 14 amino acids. V lost 4 bases and J 7 bases, leaving 17 bases between the germline ends. Germline CDR1 is SGDLS and CDR2 is YYNGEE. The CDR3 here is CASSFRLEIGTQYF. CDR3 DNA: TGTGCCAGCAGCTTTAGACTAGAGATTGGGACCCAGTACTTC.

About this clonotype: One junction end disagrees with the germline gene, perhaps due to a read error. This chain links TRBV18 with TRBJ2-1, with D maybe TRBD2 (6 bases). This CDR3 spans 13 amino acids. Germline CDR1 reads KGHSH; CDR2 reads LQKENI. In DNA, the CDR3 is TGTGCCAGCTCACCAAAAGCGGGCATATCTCAGGTCTTC. Its translation: CASSPKAGISQVF.

This clonotype was picked up a small number of times. The genes are TRBV2 and TRBJ1-6; 8 bases are shared with TRBD1. Losses at the gene ends were 5 bases for V and 7 bases for J; bases not matched to a gene: 7. Looked up from germline, CDR1 is SNHLY and CDR2 is FYNNEI. CDR3 length: 15 amino acids. CDR3 region: CASSRPTGANSPLHF. DNA for the CDR3: TGTGCCAGCAGTCGCCCGACAGGGGCCAATTCACCCCTCCACTTT.

This clonotype was observed at least ten times. The rearrangement uses TRBV29-1 and TRBJ1-1; TRBD1 is a possible D gene (5 bases). CDR1 is SQVTM, CDR2 ANQGSEA, per germline. V shed 3 bases and J shed 4 bases, with 15 bases lying between them. This CDR3 is 14 amino acids long. The CDR3 DNA sequence: TGCAGCGTTGACGTTCCAGGGTTTGGCACTGAAGCTTTCTTT. Protein: CSVDVPGFGTEAFF.

CDR3 coding DNA: TGCGCCAGCAGTGATACAGGGTTGGAGACCCAGTACTTC. This translates into CASSDTGLETQYF. The chain is built from TRBV10-1 and TRBJ2-5; D may be TRBD1 (6 bases). CDR1 WNHNN and CDR2 SYGVQD come from the germline V gene (reference sequence). This CDR3 has 13 amino acids. With 3 bases removed from V and 5 bases from J, the gap between germline ends came to 10 bases.

This clonotype was seen ten or more times. The chain links TRBV27 to TRBJ1-1, with no clear D. This CDR3 is 17 amino acids long. The germline V and J ends were trimmed by 1 base and 0 bases, with 15 bases remaining between them. Germline CDR1 reads MNHEY; CDR2 reads SMNVEV (reference sequence). The CDR3: CASSLWAGGRMNTEAFF. The CDR3 DNA sequence: TGTGCCAGCAGTTTATGGGCGGGTGGGCGGATGAACACTGAAGCTTTCTTT.

The chain couples TRBV5-8 to TRBJ2-5; D might be TRBD2 (5 bases). The CDR3 has 15 residues. Germline CDR1 is SGHTS and CDR2 is YDEGEE. The V end was cut by 6 bases, the J end by 2 bases, with 17 bases between. Here the CDR3 reads CASTVGLSLQETQYF. The DNA for the CDR3 is TGTGCCAGCACCGTCGGACTGAGCCTACAAGAGACCCAGTACTTC.